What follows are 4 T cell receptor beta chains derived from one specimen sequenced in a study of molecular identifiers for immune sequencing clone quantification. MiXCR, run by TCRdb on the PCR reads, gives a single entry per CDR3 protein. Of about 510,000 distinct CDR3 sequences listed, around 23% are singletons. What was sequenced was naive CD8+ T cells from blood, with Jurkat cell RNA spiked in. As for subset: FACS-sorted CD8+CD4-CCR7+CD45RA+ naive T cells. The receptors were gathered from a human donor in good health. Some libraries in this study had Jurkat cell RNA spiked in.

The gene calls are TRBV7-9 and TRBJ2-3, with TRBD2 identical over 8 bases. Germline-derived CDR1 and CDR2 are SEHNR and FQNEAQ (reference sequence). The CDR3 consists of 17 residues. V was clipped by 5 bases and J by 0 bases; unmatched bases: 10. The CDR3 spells CASSPVGLAPSTDTQYF. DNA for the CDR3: TGTGCCAGCAGCCCCGTTGGACTAGCCCCTAGCACAGATACGCAGTATTTT.

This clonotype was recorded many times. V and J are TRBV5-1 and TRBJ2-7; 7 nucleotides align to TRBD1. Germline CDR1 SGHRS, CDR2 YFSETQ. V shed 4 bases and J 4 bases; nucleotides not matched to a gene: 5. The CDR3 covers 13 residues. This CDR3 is CASSPQGKYEQYF. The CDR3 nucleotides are TGCGCCAGCAGCCCACAGGGGAAATACGAGCAGTACTTC.

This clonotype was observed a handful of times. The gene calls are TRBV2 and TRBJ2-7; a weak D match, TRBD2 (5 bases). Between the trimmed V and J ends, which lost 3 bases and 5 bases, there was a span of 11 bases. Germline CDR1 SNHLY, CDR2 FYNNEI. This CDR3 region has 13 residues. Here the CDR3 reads CASSDVRRDEQYF. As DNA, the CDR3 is TGTGCCAGCAGTGATGTCAGGCGGGACGAGCAGTACTTC.

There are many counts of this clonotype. Written as DNA, the CDR3 is TGTGCCAGCAGCCCTTATGGGCAAAGCTCCTACAATGAGCAGTTCTTC. Translating gives CASSPYGQSSYNEQFF. The chain couples TRBV7-2 to TRBJ2-1; D not certain. V shed 5 bases and J shed 0 bases, with 14 bases lying between them. The germline V gene has CDR1 SGHTA and CDR2 FQGNSA. The CDR3 consists of 16 residues.